These 18 T cell receptor beta chains came from one sample sequenced in a study of blood T cells in healthy people across ages. It was with a sample-barcoded 5' primer and a J-beta primer mix that a second PCR of roughly 7 to 12 cycles was run. TCRdb reprocessed the 5' RACE reads with MiXCR, giving one entry per CDR3 protein. The sample records some 670,000 distinct CDR3 sequences, 52% being singletons. Source material: blood. The source is an elderly woman in good health.

This clonotype was detected a few times. This chain connects TRBV5-1 to TRBJ1-2, with D possibly matching TRBD1 (6 bases). CDR1 is SGHRS, CDR2 YFSETQ, per germline. The germline V and J ends were trimmed by 1 base and 8 bases, with 21 bases remaining between them. The CDR3 length is 16 residues. The CDR3 bases are TGCGCCAGCAGCTTGAAAGGAGCGGACAGCCCAGGAGGCTACACCTTC. Its protein product is CASSLKGADSPGGYTF.

This clonotype was detected only a few times. The chain links TRBV7-3 to TRBJ1-1; 7 nucleotides line up with TRBD1. Trimming removed 8 bases from V and 1 base from J; junction bases left unmatched: 4. Germline CDR1 SGHTA, CDR2 FQGTGA. The CDR3 has 13 residues. This CDR3 reads CASSRGQNTEAFF. Here the CDR3 DNA reads TGTGCCAGCTCAAGGGGGCAGAACACTGAAGCTTTCTTT.

V and J are TRBV5-6 and TRBJ2-1; no firm D call. Deletions cut 4 bases from V and 0 bases from J, with 11 bases between. From germline, CDR1 is SGHDT and CDR2 YYEEEE. The CDR3 runs 15 residues. DNA for the CDR3: TGTGCCAGCAGCCTCCCGGACCGCTCCTACAATGAGCAGTTCTTC. Its protein is CASSLPDRSYNEQFF.

The chain has TRBV20-1 and TRBJ2-5; TRBD2 matches 7 bases. The germline CDR1 and CDR2 sequences are DFQATT and SNEGSKA (reference sequence). The CDR3 runs to 13 residues. With 6 bases clipped from V and 1 base from J, the junction kept 5 bases outside the gene matches. The CDR3, as DNA: TGCAGTGCCCACGGACTAGTCCAAGAGACCCAGTACTTC. This gives the protein CSAHGLVQETQYF.

The V call is TRBV20-1, the J call TRBJ1-2; 7 bases line up with TRBD1. Trimming removed 5 bases from V and 2 bases from J; junction bases left unmatched: 14. CDR1 and CDR2 from the germline V gene are DFQATT and SNEGSKA (reference sequence). The CDR3 contains 16 residues. The CDR3 nucleotides are TGCAGTGCTCAACGCCCCCGGTGGGGACAGAACTATGGCTACACCTTC. This gives the protein CSAQRPRWGQNYGYTF.

The V gene is TRBV15, the J gene TRBJ2-2, with D tentatively TRBD1 or TRBD2 (5 bases each). CDR3 length equals 15 residues. Germline V CDR1 and CDR2: LNHNV, YYDKDF (reference sequence). The V gene lost 8 bases and the J gene lost 2 bases, with 15 bases spanning the gap. Here the CDR3 reads CATASGTLNTGELFF. CDR3 in DNA: TGTGCCACCGCTTCCGGGACCCTAAACACCGGGGAGCTGTTTTTT.

The table lists this clonotype with many counts. The chain combines TRBV3-1 with TRBJ2-1; 7 bases fit TRBD2. The V and J ends lost 5 bases and 6 bases, in that order; junction bases with no gene match: 13. This CDR3 is 16 amino acids long. Germline V gene data show CDR1 as LGHDT and CDR2 as YNNKEL (reference sequence). CDR3 nucleotide sequence: TGTGCCAGCAGCGACCCAGGCGGGAGAGAGTCCAATGAGCAGTTCTTC. Its translation is CASSDPGGRESNEQFF.

The chain joins TRBV7-2 to TRBJ2-7, with D perhaps matching TRBD1 (5 bases). The length of the CDR3 is 13 residues. Trimming cost V 6 bases and J 4 bases, with 13 bases left between them. The germline V gene encodes CDR1 SGHTA and CDR2 FQGNSA. The CDR3 sequence: CASRGVLKYEQYF. The CDR3 DNA reads as TGTGCCAGCAGAGGGGTTCTGAAGTACGAGCAGTACTTC.

This clonotype occurred a few times. The J gene is TRBJ1-5, the V gene TRBV28, with 7 nucleotides matching TRBD1. The CDR3 has 14 amino acids. J gave up 4 bases and V 6 bases, and 6 bases lay outside the gene matches. Germline V gene sequence: CDR1 MDHEN, CDR2 SYDVKM. The CDR3 is CASRGGSGNQPQHF. In DNA form, the CDR3 reads TGTGCCAGCAGAGGGGGCTCCGGGAATCAGCCCCAGCATTTT.

V is TRBV29-1 and J is TRBJ1-2; 12 bases map to TRBD1. This CDR3 has 17 residues. CDR1 and CDR2 from the germline V gene are SQVTM and ANQGSEA. Trimming at V came to 6 bases and at J to 1 base, leaving 12 bases not matched to a gene. CDR3 sequence: CSVVRDRGRIINYGYTF. In nucleotides, the CDR3 is TGCAGCGTCGTCCGGGACAGGGGGCGGATTATTAACTATGGCTACACCTTC.

This sequence joins TRBV6-6 and TRBJ1-5, with unresolved D. V was cut by 7 bases and J by 2 bases, with 15 bases left in between. The CDR3 is 15 amino acids. CDR1 is MNHNY, CDR2 SVGAGI, per germline (reference sequence). The CDR3 loop reads CASTQTQMGNQPQHF. The CDR3 DNA sequence: TGTGCCAGCACCCAAACTCAGATGGGCAATCAGCCCCAGCATTTT.

Regarding this clonotype: A read error may explain this, as a much larger clone is one base away. The J gene is TRBJ2-1, the V gene TRBV5-1; TRBD1 agrees at 7 bases. The CDR3 sequence is 16 residues long. In germline, CDR1 is SGHRS, CDR2 YFSETQ. Trimming removed 3 bases from V and 5 bases from J; junction bases left unmatched: 11. CDR3 coding DNA: TGCGCCAGCAGCTCGGGACAGAACACGATAGACAATGAGCAGTTCTTC. Encoded protein: CASSSGQNTIDNEQFF.

The genes are TRBV7-2 and TRBJ1-1, with D perhaps TRBD1 (5 bases). V was shortened by 2 bases and J by 9 bases, with 16 bases between the two germline ends. The germline V gene encodes CDR1 SGHTA and CDR2 FQGNSA. This CDR3 is built from 14 residues. In nucleotides, the CDR3 is TGTGCCAGCAGCTTAAATCGGGTACGACAGCAAGCTTTCTTT. Its translation is CASSLNRVRQQAFF.

Details on this clonotype: A read error may explain this, as a much larger clone is one base away. In DNA, the CDR3 is TGCGCCAGCAGCTTGACGGGAGCAGGCTACACTGAGCAGTTCTTC. Residues: CASSLTGAGYTEQFF. This chain uses TRBV5-1 with TRBJ2-1; D is perhaps TRBD2 (6 bases). Per germline, CDR1 SGHRS and CDR2 YFSETQ. CDR3 length equals 15 residues.

This clonotype has a handful of counts. V and J are TRBV6-6 and TRBJ2-1, with a possible D match to TRBD1 (5 bases). Germline CDR1 MNHNY, CDR2 SVGAGI (reference sequence). V was trimmed by 5 bases and J by 3 bases, leaving 8 bases between them. This CDR3 region has 13 residues. In nucleotides, the CDR3 is TGTGCCAGCAGTAAGGACAACTACAATGAGCAGTTCTTC. It yields the protein CASSKDNYNEQFF.

This clonotype was detected a few times. CDR3 nucleotide sequence: TGTGCCAGCAGCCCCCTGTGGGCCGTCTATGGCTACACCTTC. It codes for CASSPLWAVYGYTF. The chain is built from TRBV27 and TRBJ1-2, with D unclear. CDR3 size: 14 residues. Germline V gene sequence: CDR1 MNHEY, CDR2 SMNVEV (reference sequence). The V and J ends lost 6 bases and 4 bases respectively, with 15 bases between them.

The sample holds a few counts of this clonotype. This chain uses TRBV7-8 with TRBJ1-2, with TRBD1 identical over 8 bases. Trimming removed 5 bases from V and 8 bases from J; junction bases left unmatched: 10. CDR1 is SGHVS, CDR2 FQNEAQ, per germline. The CDR3 has 14 residues. The CDR3 reads CASSVGQGPGGYTF. The CDR3 DNA sequence: TGTGCCAGCAGCGTCGGACAGGGCCCAGGGGGCTACACCTTC.

Concerning this clonotype itself: An end of the junction does not agree with germline; a read error may underlie this. The CDR3 DNA is TGCGCCAGCAGCCAAAGACAGGACTCCGCTTCCTACGATGAGCAGTTCTTC. It translates to CASSQRQDSASYDEQFF. The V and J genes are TRBV4-1 and TRBJ2-1; maybe TRBD1 (6 bases). Germline assignment: CDR1 MGHRA and CDR2 YSYEKL. The CDR3 covers 17 residues.